A few counts support the clone carrying this TCR beta chain. Its antigen is undetermined. This entry is derived from a study of blood T cells in healthy people across ages. Across the study: With template switching, about one barcoded beta molecule was captured per two T cells. Study observations and caveats: Naive CD4+ cells and diversity were both higher in long-lived donors than in aged donors.

Donor samples were obtained from healthy Caucasian individuals from Russia, aged about 6 to 95. Isolating PBMCs gave at least 6 million of these cells per sample. Using a J-beta primer mix together with a sample-barcoded 5' primer, a second PCR was run for about 6 to 11 cycles. MiXCR was run by TCRdb on the 5' RACE reads, yielding one entry per CDR3 protein. The sample shows hundreds of thousands of distinct CDR3 sequences, 56% of them seen only once. The germline gives CDR1 SGHDN, CDR2 FVKESK. Trimming removed 5 bases from V and 3 bases from J; junction bases left unmatched: 7. The CDR3 length is 15 residues.

The V call is TRBV14, the J call TRBJ2-1; 7 bases line up with TRBD1. Sequencing was carried out using blood. The sequence was collected from a middle-aged man in good health. CDR3 amino acids: CASSSGQLIYNEQFF. The CDR3 nucleotides read TGTGCCAGCAGCTCGGGACAGCTTATCTACAATGAGCAGTTCTTC.